The 21 T cell receptor beta chains below come from one sample, sequenced in a study of cytomegalovirus exposure and HLA in healthy donors. Primers included in the PCR were 60 Vbeta and 13 Jbeta primers. The method was immunoSEQ multiplex PCR; TCRdb's version includes in-frame clones alone and lacks a portion of them. The sample includes 100,000 to 150,000 clones, under 85% seen only once; the top ten take roughly 4.2%. The sequenced material came from PBMCs. Receptors originate from a male donor in good health and CMV-seropositive.

V is TRBV10-3 and J is TRBJ1-4; D is ambiguous. Trimming took off 5 bases at V and 5 bases at J, with 9 bases between the two ends. Germline V CDR1 and CDR2: ENHRY, SYGVKD. The CDR3 length is 13 residues. The CDR3 nucleotides read TGTGCCATCAGTTCCGGGAGCAATGAAAAACTGTTTTTT. Residues: CAISSGSNEKLFF.

This chain connects TRBV7-6 to TRBJ2-5, with D hard to call. Germline assignment: CDR1 SGHVS and CDR2 FNYEAQ. Trimming removed 3 bases from V and 1 base from J, with 3 bases in between. This CDR3 has 12 residues. This CDR3 is CASSFGQETQYF. As DNA, the CDR3 is TGTGCCAGCAGCTTCGGCCAAGAGACCCAGTACTTC.

V gene TRBV6-5 combines with J gene TRBJ2-3; 7 positions agree with TRBD1. The junction had 9 bases not matched to a gene; V was cut back by 3 bases and J by 3 bases. Germline V gives CDR1 MNHEY, CDR2 SVGAGI. The CDR3 sequence is 16 residues long. The DNA for the CDR3 is TGTGCCAGCAGTTATCACAGGGGAATGGGGACAGATACGCAGTATTTT. Its translation: CASSYHRGMGTDTQYF.

This clone has just one count. V usage is TRBV6-1 and J usage is TRBJ1-2; TRBD1 matches 7 bases. The V segment lost 2 bases and the J segment 5 bases; nucleotides outside the gene matches: 8. Germline V CDR1 and CDR2: MNHNS, SASEGT. CDR3 size: 15 residues. CDR3 residues: CASSESFGTEYGYTF. As DNA, the CDR3 is TGTGCCAGCAGTGAATCCTTCGGGACAGAGTATGGCTACACCTTC.

The chain recombines TRBV19 with TRBJ2-5; 10 nucleotides agree with TRBD1. V dropped 6 bases and J dropped 6; count of bases not matched to a gene: 7. Germline V CDR1 and CDR2: LNHDA, SQIVND (reference sequence). The CDR3 is made up of 14 amino acids. The CDR3 region has the DNA TGTGCCAGTAGCGGAGGGGGACAGGGGAAGACCCAGTACTTC. Protein sequence: CASSGGGQGKTQYF.

This chain joins TRBV10-3 and TRBJ2-2; maybe TRBD1 (6 bases). Germline CDR1 and CDR2: ENHRY and SYGVKD. This CDR3 is 14 amino acids long. V lost 10 bases and J lost 1, with 13 bases in between. For the CDR3, the DNA is TGTGCCAGCCGACAGGCGGAGAACACCGGGGAGCTGTTTTTT. It specifies CASRQAENTGELFF.

The rearrangement links TRBV2 to TRBJ1-2; weak D call: TRBD1 (6 bases). This CDR3 contains 14 residues. From germline, CDR1 is SNHLY and CDR2 FYNNEI. Trimming cost V 2 bases and J 7 bases, with 14 bases left between them. The CDR3 loop reads CASSELDSGFGYTF. The CDR3 nucleotides are TGTGCCAGCAGTGAATTGGACAGTGGATTTGGCTACACCTTC.

This clone came up once. CDR3 DNA: TGCAGTGCTAGAGCCTCGGAGACCCAGTACTTC. Its protein product is CSARASETQYF. The chain couples TRBV20-1 to TRBJ2-5; D is undetermined. The CDR3 has 11 amino acids. The ends were cut back, 1 base at V and 5 bases at J, with 5 bases in the middle. Looked up from germline, CDR1 is DFQATT and CDR2 is SNEGSKA (reference sequence).

J is TRBJ2-2 and V is TRBV6-6, with a weak D call TRBD1 (6 bases). V was trimmed by 5 bases and J by 4 bases, leaving 17 bases between them. Germline loops: CDR1 MNHNY, CDR2 SVGAGI (reference sequence). This CDR3 comprises 16 residues. The CDR3, as DNA: TGTGCCAGCAGTCCACGACAGGCCGGATCCACCGGGGAGCTGTTTTTT. This sequence encodes CASSPRQAGSTGELFF.

The chain is built from TRBV5-1 and TRBJ2-5; 11 nucleotides agree with TRBD2. Germline CDR1 and CDR2: SGHRS and YFSETQ. The CDR3 length is 19 residues. Losses at the gene ends were 0 bases for V and 4 bases for J; bases not matched to a gene: 14. In DNA form, the CDR3 reads TGCGCCAGCAGCTTGGGTCTAGCGGGGGGCCAACTTTATGGAGAGACCCAGTACTTC. This translates into CASSLGLAGGQLYGETQYF.

The chain couples TRBV7-8 to TRBJ2-1; 9 bases fit TRBD2. This CDR3 has 14 residues. Looked up from germline, CDR1 is SGHVS and CDR2 is FQNEAQ. Trimming cost V 5 bases and J 16 bases; bases outside gene matches: 15. The CDR3 sequence: CASSPNSVSGRAFF. The CDR3 bases are TGTGCCAGCAGCCCTAATTCGGTTAGCGGGAGAGCCTTCTTC.

V gene TRBV7-9 combines with J gene TRBJ1-1; TRBD1 might be the D (5 bases). V gave up 3 bases and J gave up 7 bases, with 18 bases separating them. The germline V gene has CDR1 SEHNR and CDR2 FQNEAQ (reference sequence). This CDR3 spans 15 amino acids. The CDR3 DNA follows: TGTGCCAGCAGCTTTGGGTTACCCGACAGCATTGAAGCTTTCTTT. Amino acid sequence: CASSFGLPDSIEAFF.

This clone has only a few counts. This rearrangement joins TRBV28 to TRBJ2-5, with D possibly matching TRBD2 (5 bases). V was clipped by 3 bases and J by 1 base, with 15 bases between them. Per the germline V gene, CDR1 is MDHEN and CDR2 is SYDVKM. The CDR3 extends over 16 amino acids. CDR3 residues: CASSFPAGRVQETQYF. DNA of the CDR3: TGTGCCAGCAGTTTCCCCGCGGGCCGAGTCCAAGAGACCCAGTACTTC.

This chain uses TRBV19 with TRBJ2-1; D is uncertain. V lost 3 bases, J lost 4 bases, and 7 bases lay in between. CDR3 length: 13 amino acids. CDR1 and CDR2 from the germline V gene are LNHDA and SQIVND (reference sequence). The CDR3 nucleotides read TGTGCCAGTAGTATTTACGAGTACAATGAGCAGTTCTTC. This codes for CASSIYEYNEQFF.

The chain recombines TRBV19 with TRBJ1-5, with 7 bases that match TRBD1. The CDR3 is 15 amino acids. Germline CDR1 LNHDA, CDR2 SQIVND (reference sequence). Trimming took 6 bases from V and 0 from J; bases not matched to a gene: 5. DNA of the CDR3: TGTGCCAGTAGCCTGGGACAGCATAGCAATCAGCCCCAGCATTTT. It translates to CASSLGQHSNQPQHF.

The gene calls are TRBV7-9 and TRBJ1-1, with unresolved D. The CDR3 runs 15 residues. Trimming shortened V by 10 bases and J by 1 base, and 19 bases separated the two germline ends. Looked up from germline, CDR1 is SEHNR and CDR2 is FQNEAQ (reference sequence). CDR3 nucleotides: TGTGCCATCTCTACCCCCAGGAACCCGAACACTGAAGCTTTCTTT. Protein sequence: CAISTPRNPNTEAFF. Full variable domain (rest looked up from reference TRBV7-9 and TRBJ1-1): DTGVSQNPRHKITKRGQNVTFRCDPISEHNRLYWYRQTLGQGPEFLTYFQNEAQLEKSRLLSDRFSAERPKGSFSTLEIQRTEQGDSAMYLCAISTPRNPNTEAFFGQGTRLTVV.

This chain links TRBV29-1 with TRBJ1-1, with D possibly being TRBD1 (5 bases). Germline CDR1 SQVTM, CDR2 ANQGSEA. The CDR3 extends over 14 amino acids. V dropped 3 bases and J dropped 1 base, with 12 bases sitting between them. The CDR3 DNA sequence: TGCAGCGTTGACGTGGGGCCAGGGAACACTGAAGCTTTCTTT. This gives the protein CSVDVGPGNTEAFF.

This clone was seen once. This sequence joins TRBV14 and TRBJ2-7; D gene ambiguous. Germline values: CDR1 SGHDN, CDR2 FVKESK. Trimming left V 3 bases short and J 2 bases short, with 17 bases between. The CDR3 is 16 residues long. CDR3 amino acids: CASSQFPHARAYEQYF. The CDR3 region has the DNA TGTGCCAGCAGCCAGTTCCCTCACGCACGGGCCTACGAGCAGTACTTC.

CDR3 sequence (DNA): TGTGCCACCAGCCTCCGACAGGGTTTGGAGACTGAAGCTTTCTTT. It yields the protein CATSLRQGLETEAFF. The chain employs TRBV15 and TRBJ1-1; 7 positions match TRBD1. The CDR3 sequence is 15 residues long. In germline, CDR1 is LNHNV, CDR2 YYDKDF (reference sequence). V was pared by 5 bases and J by 5 bases, with 11 bases of the junction left unmatched. Complete variable domain (other parts from reference TRBV15 and TRBJ1-1): DAMVIQNPRYQVTQFGKPVTLSCSQTLNHNVMYWYQQKSSQAPKLLFHYYDKDFNNEADTPDNFQSRRPNTSFCFLDIRSPGLGDTAMYLCATSLRQGLETEAFFGQGTRLTVV.

The chain links TRBV28 to TRBJ2-7, with D possibly being TRBD2 (7 bases). In germline, CDR1 is MDHEN, CDR2 SYDVKM. V was clipped by 6 bases and J by 1 base, with 22 bases between them. The CDR3 loop spans 17 amino acids. CDR3 protein: CASRRALTGGQSYEQYF. CDR3 in DNA: TGTGCCAGCAGGCGGGCCCTGACGGGGGGACAATCCTACGAGCAGTACTTC.

The chain links TRBV9 to TRBJ1-1; TRBD1 matches 11 bases. Germline CDR1 SGDLS, CDR2 YYNGEE. V shed 4 bases and J 1 base; nucleotides not matched to a gene: 3. This CDR3 has 15 amino acids. The CDR3 is CASSSGTGGNTEAFF. In nucleotides, the CDR3 is TGTGCCAGCAGCAGCGGGACAGGGGGGAACACTGAAGCTTTCTTT.